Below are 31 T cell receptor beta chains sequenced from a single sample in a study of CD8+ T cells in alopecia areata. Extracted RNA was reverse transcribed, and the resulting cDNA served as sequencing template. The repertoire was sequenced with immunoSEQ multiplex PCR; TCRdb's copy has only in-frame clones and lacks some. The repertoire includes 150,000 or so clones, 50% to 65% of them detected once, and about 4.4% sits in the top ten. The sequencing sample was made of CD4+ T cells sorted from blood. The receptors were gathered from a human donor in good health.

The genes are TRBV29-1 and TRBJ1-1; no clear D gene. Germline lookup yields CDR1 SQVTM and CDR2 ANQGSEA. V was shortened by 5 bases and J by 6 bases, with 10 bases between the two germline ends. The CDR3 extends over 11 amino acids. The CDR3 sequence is CSVLGVAEAFF. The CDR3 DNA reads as TGCAGCGTTCTCGGAGTTGCTGAAGCTTTCTTT.

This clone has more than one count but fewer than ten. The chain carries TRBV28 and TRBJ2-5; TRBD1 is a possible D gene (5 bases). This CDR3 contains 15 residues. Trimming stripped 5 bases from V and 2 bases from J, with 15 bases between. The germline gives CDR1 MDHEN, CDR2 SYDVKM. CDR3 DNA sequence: TGTGCCAGCAGTCAGGGCTTGGGGCCACAAGAGACCCAGTACTTC. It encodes CASSQGLGPQETQYF.

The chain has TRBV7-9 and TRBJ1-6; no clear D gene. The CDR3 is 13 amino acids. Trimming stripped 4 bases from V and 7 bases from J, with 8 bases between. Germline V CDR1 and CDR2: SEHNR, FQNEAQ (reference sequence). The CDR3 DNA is TGTGCCAGCAGCTATGGACCCAATTCACCCCTCCACTTT. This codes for CASSYGPNSPLHF.

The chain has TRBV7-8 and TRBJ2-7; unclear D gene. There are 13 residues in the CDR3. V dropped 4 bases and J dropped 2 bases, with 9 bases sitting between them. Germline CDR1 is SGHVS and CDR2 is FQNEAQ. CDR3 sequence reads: CASSSGRAYEQYF. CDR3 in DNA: TGTGCCAGCAGCTCCGGACGGGCCTACGAGCAGTACTTC. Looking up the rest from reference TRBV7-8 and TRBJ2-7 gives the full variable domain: GAGVSQSPRYKVAKRGQDVALRCDPISGHVSLFWYQQALGQGPEFLTYFQNEAQLDKSGLPSDRFFAERPEGSVSTLKIQRTQQEDSAVYLCASSSGRAYEQYFGPGTRLTVT.

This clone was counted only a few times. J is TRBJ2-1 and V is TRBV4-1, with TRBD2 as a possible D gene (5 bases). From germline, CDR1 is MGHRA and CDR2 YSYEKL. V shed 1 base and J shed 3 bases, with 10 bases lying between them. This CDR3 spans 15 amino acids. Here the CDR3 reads CASSQVAGSYNEQFF. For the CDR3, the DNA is TGCGCCAGCAGCCAAGTGGCGGGTAGCTACAATGAGCAGTTCTTC.

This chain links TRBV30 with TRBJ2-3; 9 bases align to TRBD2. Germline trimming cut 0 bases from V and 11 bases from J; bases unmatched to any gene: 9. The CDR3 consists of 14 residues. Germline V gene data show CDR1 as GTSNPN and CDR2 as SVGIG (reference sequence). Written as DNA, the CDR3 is TGTGCCTGGAGTGTACGCGGGAGGGCCGGGGGGCAGTATTTT. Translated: CAWSVRGRAGGQYF.

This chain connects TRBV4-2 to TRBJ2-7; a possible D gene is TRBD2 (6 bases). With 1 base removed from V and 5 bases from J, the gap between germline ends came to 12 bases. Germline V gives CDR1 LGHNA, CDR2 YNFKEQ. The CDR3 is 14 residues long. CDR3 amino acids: CASSQAWRAHEQYF. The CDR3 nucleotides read TGTGCCAGCAGCCAAGCTTGGAGGGCCCACGAGCAGTACTTC.

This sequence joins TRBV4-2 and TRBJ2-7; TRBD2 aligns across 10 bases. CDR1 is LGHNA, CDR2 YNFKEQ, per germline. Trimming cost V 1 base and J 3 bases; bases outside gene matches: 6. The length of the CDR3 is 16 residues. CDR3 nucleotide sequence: TGTGCCAGCAGCCAAGTAGCGGGAGGCGCGAACTACGAGCAGTACTTC. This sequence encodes CASSQVAGGANYEQYF.

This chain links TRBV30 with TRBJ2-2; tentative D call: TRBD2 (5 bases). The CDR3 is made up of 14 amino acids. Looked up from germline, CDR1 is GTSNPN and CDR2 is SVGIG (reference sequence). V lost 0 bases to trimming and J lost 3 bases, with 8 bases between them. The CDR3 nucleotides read TGTGCCTGGAGTGTATCGGGGTACACCGGGGAGCTGTTTTTT. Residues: CAWSVSGYTGELFF.

CDR3 coding DNA: TGCAGCGCCCGGGACAGACCCTACGAGCAGTACTTC. It yields the protein CSARDRPYEQYF. This sequence joins TRBV29-1 and TRBJ2-7; TRBD1 matches at 7 bases. Germline assignment: CDR1 SQVTM and CDR2 ANQGSEA. The ends lost 7 bases at V and 2 bases at J; junction bases unmatched: 5. The CDR3 is 12 residues long.

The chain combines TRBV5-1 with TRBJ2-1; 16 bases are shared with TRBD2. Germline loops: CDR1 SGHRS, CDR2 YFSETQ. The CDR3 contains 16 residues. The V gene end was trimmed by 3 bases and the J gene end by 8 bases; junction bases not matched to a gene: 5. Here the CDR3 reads CASSSGLAGGLDEQFF. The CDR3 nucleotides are TGCGCCAGCAGCTCGGGACTAGCGGGAGGGTTGGATGAGCAGTTCTTC.

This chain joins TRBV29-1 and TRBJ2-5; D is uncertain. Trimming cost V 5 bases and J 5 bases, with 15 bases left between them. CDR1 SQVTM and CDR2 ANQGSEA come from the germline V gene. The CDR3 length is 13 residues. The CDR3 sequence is CSVSTGPEETQYF. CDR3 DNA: TGCAGCGTTTCGACCGGACCAGAGGAGACCCAGTACTTC.

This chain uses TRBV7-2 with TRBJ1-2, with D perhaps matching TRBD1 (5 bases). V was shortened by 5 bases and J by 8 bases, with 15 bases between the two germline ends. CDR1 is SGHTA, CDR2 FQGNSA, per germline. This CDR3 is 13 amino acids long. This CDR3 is CASSADSGRGYTF. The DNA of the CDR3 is TGTGCCAGCAGCGCAGACAGCGGAAGGGGCTACACCTTC.

The CDR3 is CASSFVTVPYEQYF. The CDR3 coding sequence is TGTGCCAGCAGTTTCGTGACCGTCCCCTACGAGCAGTACTTC. The genes are TRBV11-2 and TRBJ2-7; D is ambiguous. V was trimmed by 6 bases and J by 2 bases, leaving 14 bases between them. Germline CDR1 and CDR2: SGHAT and FQNNGV. This CDR3 spans 14 amino acids.

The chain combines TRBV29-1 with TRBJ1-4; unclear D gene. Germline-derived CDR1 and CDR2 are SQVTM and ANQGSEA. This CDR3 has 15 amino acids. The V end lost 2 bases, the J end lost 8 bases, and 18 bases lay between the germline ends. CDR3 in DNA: TGCAGCGTTGAATTAAGTGGGGAAGGCGGAGAAAAACTGTTTTTT. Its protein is CSVELSGEGGEKLFF.

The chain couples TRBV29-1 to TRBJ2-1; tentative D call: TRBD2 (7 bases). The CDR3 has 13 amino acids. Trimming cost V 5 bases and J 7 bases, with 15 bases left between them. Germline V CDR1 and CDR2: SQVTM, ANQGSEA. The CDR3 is CSVQGRVGNEQFF. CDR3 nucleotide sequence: TGCAGCGTTCAGGGGAGGGTTGGAAATGAGCAGTTCTTC.

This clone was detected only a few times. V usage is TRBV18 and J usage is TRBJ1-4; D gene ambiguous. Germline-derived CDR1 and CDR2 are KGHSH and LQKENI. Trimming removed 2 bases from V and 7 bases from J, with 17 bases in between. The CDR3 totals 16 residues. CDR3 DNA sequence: TGTGCCAGCTCACCAGAGGGAGGTTCCTACGGTGAAAAACTGTTTTTT. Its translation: CASSPEGGSYGEKLFF. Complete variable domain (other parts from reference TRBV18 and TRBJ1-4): NAGVMQNPRHLVRRRGQEARLRCSPMKGHSHVYWYRQLPEEGLKFMVYLQKENIIDESGMPKERFSAEFPKEGPSILRIQQVVRGDSAAYFCASSPEGGSYGEKLFFGSGTQLSVL.

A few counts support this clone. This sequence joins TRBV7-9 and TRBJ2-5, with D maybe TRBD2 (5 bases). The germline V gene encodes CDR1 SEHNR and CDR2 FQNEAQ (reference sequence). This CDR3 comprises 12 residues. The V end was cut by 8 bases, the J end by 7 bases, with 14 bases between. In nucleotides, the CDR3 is TGTGCCAGCGCATTGGGCGCGGGGACCCAGTACTTC. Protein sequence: CASALGAGTQYF.

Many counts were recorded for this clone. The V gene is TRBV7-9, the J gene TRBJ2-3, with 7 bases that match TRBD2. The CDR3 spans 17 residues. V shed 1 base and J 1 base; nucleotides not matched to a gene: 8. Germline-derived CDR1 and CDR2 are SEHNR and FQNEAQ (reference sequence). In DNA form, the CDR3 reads TGTGCCAGCAGCTTAGGGTCCGCGGGAGCTCGCACAGATACGCAGTATTTT. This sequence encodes CASSLGSAGARTDTQYF.

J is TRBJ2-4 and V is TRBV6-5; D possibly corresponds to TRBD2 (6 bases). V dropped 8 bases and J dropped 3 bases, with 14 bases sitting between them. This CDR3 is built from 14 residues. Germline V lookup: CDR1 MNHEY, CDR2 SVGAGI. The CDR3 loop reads CASQRVGGKNIQYF. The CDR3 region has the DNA TGTGCCAGCCAGCGGGTCGGGGGCAAAAACATTCAGTACTTC.

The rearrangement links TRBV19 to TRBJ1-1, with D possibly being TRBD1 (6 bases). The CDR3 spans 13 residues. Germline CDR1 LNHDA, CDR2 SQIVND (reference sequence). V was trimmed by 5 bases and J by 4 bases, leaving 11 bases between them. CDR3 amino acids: CASSVTGTTEAFF. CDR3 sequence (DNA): TGTGCCAGTAGTGTTACAGGGACCACTGAAGCTTTCTTT.

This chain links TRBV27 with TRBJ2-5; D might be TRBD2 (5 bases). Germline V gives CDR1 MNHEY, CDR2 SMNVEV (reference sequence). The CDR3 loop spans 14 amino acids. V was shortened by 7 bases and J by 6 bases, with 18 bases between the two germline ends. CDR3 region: CASNGGRSWQTQYF. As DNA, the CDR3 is TGTGCCAGCAACGGAGGCAGATCATGGCAGACCCAGTACTTC.

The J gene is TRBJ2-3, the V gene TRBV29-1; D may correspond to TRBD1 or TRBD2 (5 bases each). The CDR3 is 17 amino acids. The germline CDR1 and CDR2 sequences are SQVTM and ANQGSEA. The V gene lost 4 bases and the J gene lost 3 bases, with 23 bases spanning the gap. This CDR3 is CSVGGDPKRDGTDTQYF. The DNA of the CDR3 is TGCAGCGTTGGAGGGGACCCGAAAAGAGATGGGACAGATACGCAGTATTTT.

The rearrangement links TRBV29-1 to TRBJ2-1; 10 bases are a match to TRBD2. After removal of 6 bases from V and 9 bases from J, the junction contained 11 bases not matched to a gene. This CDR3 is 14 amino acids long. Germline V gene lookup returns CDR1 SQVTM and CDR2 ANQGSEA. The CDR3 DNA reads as TGCAGCGTCAAGGGTCTAGCGGGAGAGGGTGAGCAGTTCTTC. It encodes CSVKGLAGEGEQFF.

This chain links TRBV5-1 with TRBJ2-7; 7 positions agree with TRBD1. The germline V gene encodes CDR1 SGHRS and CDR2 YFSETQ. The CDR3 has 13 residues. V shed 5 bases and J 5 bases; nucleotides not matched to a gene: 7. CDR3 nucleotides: TGCGCCAGCAGACAGACAGGGAAAGACGAGCAGTACTTC. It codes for CASRQTGKDEQYF.

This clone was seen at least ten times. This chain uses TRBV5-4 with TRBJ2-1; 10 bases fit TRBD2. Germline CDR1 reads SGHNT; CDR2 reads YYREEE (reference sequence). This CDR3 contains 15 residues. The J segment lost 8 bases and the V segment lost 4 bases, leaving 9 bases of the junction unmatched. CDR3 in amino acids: CASSQTSGNRDEQFF. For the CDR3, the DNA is TGTGCCAGCAGCCAAACTAGCGGGAACCGCGATGAGCAGTTCTTC.

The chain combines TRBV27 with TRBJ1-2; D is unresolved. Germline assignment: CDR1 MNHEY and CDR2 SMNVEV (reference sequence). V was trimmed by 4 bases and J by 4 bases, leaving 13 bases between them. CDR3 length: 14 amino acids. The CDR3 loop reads CASSSNGALYGYTF. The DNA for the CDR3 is TGTGCCAGCAGTTCAAACGGAGCCCTCTATGGCTACACCTTC.

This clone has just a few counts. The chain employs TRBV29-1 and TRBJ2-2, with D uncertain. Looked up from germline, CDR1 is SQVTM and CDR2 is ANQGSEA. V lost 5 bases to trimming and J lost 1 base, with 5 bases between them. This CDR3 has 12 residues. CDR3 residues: CSVLGNTGELFF. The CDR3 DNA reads TGCAGCGTTCTTGGGAACACCGGGGAGCTGTTTTTT.

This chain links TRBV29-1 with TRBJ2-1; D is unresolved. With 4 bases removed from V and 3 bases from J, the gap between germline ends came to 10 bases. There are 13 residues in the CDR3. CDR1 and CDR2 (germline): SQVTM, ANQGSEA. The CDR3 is CSVAQSNYNEQFF. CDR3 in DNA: TGCAGCGTTGCACAGTCCAACTACAATGAGCAGTTCTTC.

CDR3 in DNA: TGCGCCAGCAGCCAAGATACGGCGGGAGGGTTCACAGATACGCAGTATTTT. Amino acids: CASSQDTAGGFTDTQYF. The rearrangement links TRBV4-1 to TRBJ2-3; 9 bases are a match to TRBD2. The CDR3 is made up of 17 amino acids. Losses at the gene ends were 0 bases for V and 2 bases for J; bases not matched to a gene: 6. Germline CDR1 and CDR2: MGHRA and YSYEKL.

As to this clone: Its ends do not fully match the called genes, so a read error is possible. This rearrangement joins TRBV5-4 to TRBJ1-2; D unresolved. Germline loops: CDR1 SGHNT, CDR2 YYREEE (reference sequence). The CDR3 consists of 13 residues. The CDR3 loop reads CASSLPANNGYTF. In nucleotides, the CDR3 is TGTGCCAGCAGCTTGCCTGCTAACAATGGCTACACCTTC.